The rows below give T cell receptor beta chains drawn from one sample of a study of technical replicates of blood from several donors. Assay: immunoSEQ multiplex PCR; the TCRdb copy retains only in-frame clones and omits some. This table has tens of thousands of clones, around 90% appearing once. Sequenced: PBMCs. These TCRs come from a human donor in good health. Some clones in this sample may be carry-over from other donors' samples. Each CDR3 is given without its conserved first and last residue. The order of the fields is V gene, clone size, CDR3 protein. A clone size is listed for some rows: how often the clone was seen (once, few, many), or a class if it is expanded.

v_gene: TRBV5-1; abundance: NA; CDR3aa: ASSLTTGAYEQY
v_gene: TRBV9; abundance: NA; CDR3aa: ASSVGASATDTQY
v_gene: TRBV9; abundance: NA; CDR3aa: ASSARQGFEAF
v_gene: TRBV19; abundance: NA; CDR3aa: ASSPEDSTGEKLF
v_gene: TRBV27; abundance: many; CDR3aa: ASSARDSTYEQY
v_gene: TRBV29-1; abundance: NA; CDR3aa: SAVDREYTGELF
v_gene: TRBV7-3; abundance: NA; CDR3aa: ASSPEAASTDTQY
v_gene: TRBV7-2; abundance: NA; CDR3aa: ASSKGQGGTEAF
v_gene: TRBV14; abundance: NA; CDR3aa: ASSLQGRNTEAF
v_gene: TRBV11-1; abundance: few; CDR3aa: ASSLQGSSTEAF
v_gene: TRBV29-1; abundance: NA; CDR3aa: SGRTSGKGEQF
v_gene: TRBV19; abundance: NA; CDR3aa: ASSVGTGGNSPLH
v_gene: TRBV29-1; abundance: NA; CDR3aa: SVGMTGETQY
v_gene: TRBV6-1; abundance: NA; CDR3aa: ASSDGTASGNTIY
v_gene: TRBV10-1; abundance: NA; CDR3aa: ASSRCGGGPMNTEAF
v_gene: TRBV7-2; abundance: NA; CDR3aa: ASSLGQGELF
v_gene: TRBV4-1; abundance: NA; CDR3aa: ASREGWATEAF
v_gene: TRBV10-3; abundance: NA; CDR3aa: ATAGSNTEAF
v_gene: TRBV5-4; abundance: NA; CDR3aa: ASSAGQGQSGYT
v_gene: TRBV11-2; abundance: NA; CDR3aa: ASSLVQGTEAF
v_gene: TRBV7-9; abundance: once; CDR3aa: ARPGPGSYNEQF
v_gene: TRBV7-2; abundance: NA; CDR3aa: ASGGRTSGARYEQY
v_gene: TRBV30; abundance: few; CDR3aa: AWRQGFTEAF
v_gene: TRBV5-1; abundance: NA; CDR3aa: ASSLPTGVGNEQF
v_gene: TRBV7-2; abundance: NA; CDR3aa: ASSPGGWETQY
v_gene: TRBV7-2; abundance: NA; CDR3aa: ASSSGLAGQETQY
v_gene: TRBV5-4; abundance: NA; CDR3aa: ASSPPPRASGTEAF
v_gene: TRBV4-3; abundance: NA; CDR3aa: ASSQRDRAPGANVLT
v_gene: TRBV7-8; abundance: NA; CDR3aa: ASSLGQSNTGELF
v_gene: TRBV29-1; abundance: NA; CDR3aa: SVGAGPYEQY
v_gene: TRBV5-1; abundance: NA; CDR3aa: ASSLTGPSGANVLT
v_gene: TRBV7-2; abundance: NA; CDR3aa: ASSPGQGANSPLH
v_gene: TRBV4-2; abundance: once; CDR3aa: ASSQGDSKETQY
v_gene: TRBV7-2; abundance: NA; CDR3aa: ASSLEGLGGNRELF
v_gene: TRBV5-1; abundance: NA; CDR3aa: ASSLGAGNTDTQY
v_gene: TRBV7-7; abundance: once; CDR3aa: ASSHGTSGDTQY
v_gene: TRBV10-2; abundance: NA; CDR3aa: ASKSGTTRNEQF
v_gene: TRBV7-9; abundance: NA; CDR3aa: ASSSPGGSGSPLH
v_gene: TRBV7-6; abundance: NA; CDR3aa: ASSQGFGAYNEQF
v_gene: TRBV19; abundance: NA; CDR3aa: ASSLRQGSYNEQF
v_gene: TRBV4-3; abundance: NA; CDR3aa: ASSHDSSGGVDTQY
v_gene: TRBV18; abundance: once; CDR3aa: ASSPGQVEYTQY
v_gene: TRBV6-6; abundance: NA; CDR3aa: ASSYFDVDSYQPQH
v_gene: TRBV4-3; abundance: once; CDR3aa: ASSQDLRGYGYT
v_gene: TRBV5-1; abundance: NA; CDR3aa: ASSPGTGNTGELF
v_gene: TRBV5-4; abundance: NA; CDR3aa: ASSLLDRGSTDTQY
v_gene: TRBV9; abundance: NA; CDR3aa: ASSVVGEATEAF
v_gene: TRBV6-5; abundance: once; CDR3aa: ASSYRGTGPRKKLF